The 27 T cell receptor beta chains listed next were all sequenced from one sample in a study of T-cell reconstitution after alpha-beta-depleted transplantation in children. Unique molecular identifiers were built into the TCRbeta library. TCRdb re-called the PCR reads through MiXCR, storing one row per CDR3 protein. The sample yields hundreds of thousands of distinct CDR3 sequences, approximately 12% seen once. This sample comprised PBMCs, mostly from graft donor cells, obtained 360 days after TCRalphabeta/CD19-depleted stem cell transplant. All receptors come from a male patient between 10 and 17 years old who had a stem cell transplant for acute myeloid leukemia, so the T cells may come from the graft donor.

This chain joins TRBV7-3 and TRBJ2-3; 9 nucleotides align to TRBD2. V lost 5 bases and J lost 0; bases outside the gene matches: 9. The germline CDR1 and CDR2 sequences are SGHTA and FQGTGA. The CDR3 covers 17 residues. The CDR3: CASSPSGTSRSTDTQYF. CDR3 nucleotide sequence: TGTGCCAGCAGCCCCTCCGGGACTAGCAGAAGCACAGATACGCAGTATTTT.

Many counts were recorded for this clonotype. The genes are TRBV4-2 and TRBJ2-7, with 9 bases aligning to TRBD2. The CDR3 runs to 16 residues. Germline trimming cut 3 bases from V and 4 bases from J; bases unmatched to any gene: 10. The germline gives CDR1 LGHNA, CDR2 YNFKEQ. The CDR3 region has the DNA TGTGCCAGCAGCCATCCCCTTTCGGGACTAGCTTACGAGCAGTACTTC. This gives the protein CASSHPLSGLAYEQYF.

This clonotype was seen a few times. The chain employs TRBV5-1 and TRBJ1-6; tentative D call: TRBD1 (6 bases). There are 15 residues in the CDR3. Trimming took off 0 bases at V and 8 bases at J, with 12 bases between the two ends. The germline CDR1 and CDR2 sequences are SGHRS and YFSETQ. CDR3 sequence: CASSLETGSHSPLHF. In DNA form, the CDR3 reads TGCGCCAGCAGCTTGGAGACAGGTTCTCATTCACCCCTCCACTTT.

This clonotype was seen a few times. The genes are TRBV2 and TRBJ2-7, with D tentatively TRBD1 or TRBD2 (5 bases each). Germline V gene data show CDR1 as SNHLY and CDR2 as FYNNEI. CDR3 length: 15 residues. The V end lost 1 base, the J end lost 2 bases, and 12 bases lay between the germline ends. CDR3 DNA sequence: TGTGCCAGCAGTGAAGAGGGACGGCGTCCCTACGAGCAGTACTTC. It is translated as CASSEEGRRPYEQYF.

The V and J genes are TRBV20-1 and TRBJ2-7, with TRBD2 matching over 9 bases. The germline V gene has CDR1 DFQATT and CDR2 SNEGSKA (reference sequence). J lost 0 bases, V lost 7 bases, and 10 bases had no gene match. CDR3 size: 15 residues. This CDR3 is CSVWRYSGSSYEQYF. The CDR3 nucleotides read TGCAGTGTTTGGAGGTATAGCGGGAGCTCCTACGAGCAGTACTTC.

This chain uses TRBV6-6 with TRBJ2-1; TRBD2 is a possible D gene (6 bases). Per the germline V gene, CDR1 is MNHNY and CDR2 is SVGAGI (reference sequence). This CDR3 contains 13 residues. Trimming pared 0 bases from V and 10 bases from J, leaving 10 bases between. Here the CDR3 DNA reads TGTGCCAGCAGTTACTCACTTGGGGGGGAGCAGTTCTTC. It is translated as CASSYSLGGEQFF.

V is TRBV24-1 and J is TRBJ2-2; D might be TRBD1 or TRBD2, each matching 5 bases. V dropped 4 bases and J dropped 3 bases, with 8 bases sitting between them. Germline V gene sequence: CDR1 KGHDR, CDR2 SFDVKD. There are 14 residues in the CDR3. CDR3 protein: CATSDWDHTGELFF. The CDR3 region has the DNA TGTGCCACCAGTGACTGGGACCACACCGGGGAGCTGTTTTTT.

Here the CDR3 reads CASSSIDYYNEQFF. CDR3 in DNA: TGTGCCAGCAGTTCTATCGACTACTACAATGAGCAGTTCTTC. V usage is TRBV27 and J usage is TRBJ2-1; possibly TRBD2 for D (5 bases). Germline V gene sequence: CDR1 MNHEY, CDR2 SMNVEV (reference sequence). The CDR3 sequence is 14 residues long. Trimming took off 4 bases at V and 3 bases at J, with 10 bases between the two ends.

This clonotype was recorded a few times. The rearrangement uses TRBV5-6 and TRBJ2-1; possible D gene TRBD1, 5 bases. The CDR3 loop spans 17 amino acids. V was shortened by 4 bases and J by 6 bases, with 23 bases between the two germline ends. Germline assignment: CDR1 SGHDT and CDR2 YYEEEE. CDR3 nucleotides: TGTGCCAGCAGCATAGGACCTTGGGGCTTGGCCTTCAATGAGCAGTTCTTC. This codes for CASSIGPWGLAFNEQFF.

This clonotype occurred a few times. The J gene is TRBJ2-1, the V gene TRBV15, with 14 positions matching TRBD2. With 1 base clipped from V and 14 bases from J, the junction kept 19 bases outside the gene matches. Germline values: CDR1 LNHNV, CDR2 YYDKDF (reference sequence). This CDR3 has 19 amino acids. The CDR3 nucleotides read TGTGCCACCAGCAGAGTGATTACTTGGGCGGGACTAGCGGGAGATCGGGAGTTCTTC. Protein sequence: CATSRVITWAGLAGDREFF.

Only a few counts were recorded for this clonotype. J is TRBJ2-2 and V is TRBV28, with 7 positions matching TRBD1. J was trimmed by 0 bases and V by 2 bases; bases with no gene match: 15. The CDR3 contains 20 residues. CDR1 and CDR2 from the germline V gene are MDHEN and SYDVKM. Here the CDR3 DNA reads TGTGCCAGCAGTTTAAAGGTCCGGGGTCCGGGACAGCCGAACACCGGGGAGCTGTTTTTT. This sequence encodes CASSLKVRGPGQPNTGELFF.

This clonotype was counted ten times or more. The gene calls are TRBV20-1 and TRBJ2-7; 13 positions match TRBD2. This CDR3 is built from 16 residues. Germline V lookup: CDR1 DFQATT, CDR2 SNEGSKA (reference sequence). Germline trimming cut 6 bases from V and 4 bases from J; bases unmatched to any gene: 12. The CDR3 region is CSAQKGLAGAGYEQYF. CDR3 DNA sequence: TGCAGTGCCCAAAAAGGACTAGCGGGAGCTGGTTACGAGCAGTACTTC.

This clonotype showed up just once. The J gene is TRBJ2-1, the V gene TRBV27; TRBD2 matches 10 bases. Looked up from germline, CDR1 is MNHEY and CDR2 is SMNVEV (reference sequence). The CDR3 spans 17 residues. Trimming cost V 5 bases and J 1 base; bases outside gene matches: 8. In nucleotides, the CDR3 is TGTGCCAGCAGTCCAACTCTACTAGCGGGATCCTACAATGAGCAGTTCTTC. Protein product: CASSPTLLAGSYNEQFF.

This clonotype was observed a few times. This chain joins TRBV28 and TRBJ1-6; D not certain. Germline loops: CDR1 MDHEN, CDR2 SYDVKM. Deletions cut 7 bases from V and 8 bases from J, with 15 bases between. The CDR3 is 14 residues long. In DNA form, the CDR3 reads TGTGCCAGCATTTCCAGGAATCGTGATTCACCCCTCCACTTT. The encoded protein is CASISRNRDSPLHF.

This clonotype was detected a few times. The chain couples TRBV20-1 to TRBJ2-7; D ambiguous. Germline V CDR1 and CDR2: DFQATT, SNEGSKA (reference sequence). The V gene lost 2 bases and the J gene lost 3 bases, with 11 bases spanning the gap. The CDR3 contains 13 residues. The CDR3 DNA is TGCAGTGCTAGATACCCTGGGGTCTACGAGCAGTACTTC. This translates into CSARYPGVYEQYF.

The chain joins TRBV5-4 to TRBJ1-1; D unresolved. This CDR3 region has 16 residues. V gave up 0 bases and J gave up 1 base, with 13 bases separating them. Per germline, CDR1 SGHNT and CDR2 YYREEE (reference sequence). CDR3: CASSLGSPRANTEAFF. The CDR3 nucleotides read TGTGCCAGCAGCTTGGGTTCCCCTCGGGCGAACACTGAAGCTTTCTTT.

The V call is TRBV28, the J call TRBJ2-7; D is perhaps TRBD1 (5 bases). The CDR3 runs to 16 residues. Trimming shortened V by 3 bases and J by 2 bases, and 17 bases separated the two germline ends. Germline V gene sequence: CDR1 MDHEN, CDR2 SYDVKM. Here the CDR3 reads CASSFFKGLPTYEQYF. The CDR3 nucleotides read TGTGCCAGCAGTTTCTTCAAGGGGCTACCTACCTACGAGCAGTACTTC.

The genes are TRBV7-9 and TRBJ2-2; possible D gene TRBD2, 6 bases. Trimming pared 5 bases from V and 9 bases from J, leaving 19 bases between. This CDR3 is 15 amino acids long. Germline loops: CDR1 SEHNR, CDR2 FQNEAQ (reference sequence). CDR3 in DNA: TGTGCCAGCAGCAAGACTAGTTCACGAATAAGGGAGCTGTTTTTT. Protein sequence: CASSKTSSRIRELFF.

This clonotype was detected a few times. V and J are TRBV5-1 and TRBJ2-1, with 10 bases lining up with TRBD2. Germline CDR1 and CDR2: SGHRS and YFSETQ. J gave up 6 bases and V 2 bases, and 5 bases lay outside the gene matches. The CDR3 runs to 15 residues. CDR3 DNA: TGCGCCAGCAGCTTAGAACTAGCGGGATTCAATGAGCAGTTCTTC. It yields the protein CASSLELAGFNEQFF. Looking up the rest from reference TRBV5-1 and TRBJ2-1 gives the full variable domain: KAGVTQTPRYLIKTRGQQVTLSCSPISGHRSVSWYQQTPGQGLQFLFEYFSETQRNKGNFPGRFSGRQFSNSRSEMNVSTLELGDSALYLCASSLELAGFNEQFFGPGTRLTVL.

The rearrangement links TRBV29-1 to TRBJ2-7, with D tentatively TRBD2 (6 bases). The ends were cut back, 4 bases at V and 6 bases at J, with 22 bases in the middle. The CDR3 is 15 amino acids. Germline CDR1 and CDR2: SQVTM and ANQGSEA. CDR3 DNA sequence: TGCAGCGTTGCTACTCCGGGAGCCCTCGCCCTCGAGCAGTACTTC. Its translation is CSVATPGALALEQYF.

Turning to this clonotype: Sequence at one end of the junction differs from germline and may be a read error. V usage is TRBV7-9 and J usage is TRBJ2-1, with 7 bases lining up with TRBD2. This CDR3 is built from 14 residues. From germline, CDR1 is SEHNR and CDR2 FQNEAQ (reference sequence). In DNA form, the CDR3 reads TGTGCCAGCAGCTTGGCCGGGAGCGGGAATGGGCAGTTCTTC. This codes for CASSLAGSGNGQFF.

The CDR3 loop reads CASSPGGARANVLTF. The CDR3 DNA reads TGTGCCAGCAGCCCGGGGGGCGCAAGGGCCAACGTCCTGACTTTC. The chain is built from TRBV4-2 and TRBJ2-6; TRBD2 is a possible D gene (7 bases). The CDR3 consists of 15 residues. Trimming removed 4 bases from V and 5 bases from J, with 12 bases in between. The germline V gene encodes CDR1 LGHNA and CDR2 YNFKEQ.

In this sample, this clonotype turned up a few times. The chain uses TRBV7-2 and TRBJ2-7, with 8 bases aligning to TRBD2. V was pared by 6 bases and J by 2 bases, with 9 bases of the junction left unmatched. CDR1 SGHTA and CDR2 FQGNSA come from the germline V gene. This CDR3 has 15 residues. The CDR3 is CASRLGPGGTYEQYF. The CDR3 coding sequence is TGTGCCAGCAGGCTCGGCCCGGGAGGGACCTACGAGCAGTACTTC.

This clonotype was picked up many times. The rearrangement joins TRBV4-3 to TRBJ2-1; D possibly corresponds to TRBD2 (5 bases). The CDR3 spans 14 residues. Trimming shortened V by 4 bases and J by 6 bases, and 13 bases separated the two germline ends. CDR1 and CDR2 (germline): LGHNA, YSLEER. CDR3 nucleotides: TGCGCCAGCAGCCGCCGGGGATTGGGCAATGAGCAGTTCTTC. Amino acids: CASSRRGLGNEQFF.

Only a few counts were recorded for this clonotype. The CDR3 region has the DNA TGCGCCAGCAGCTTGGTAGGGCAGCCCCCTAACAACGTCCTGACTTTC. Its translation: CASSLVGQPPNNVLTF. This rearrangement joins TRBV5-1 to TRBJ2-6; D uncertain. Trimming pared 0 bases from V and 9 bases from J, leaving 16 bases between. Germline V gene data show CDR1 as SGHRS and CDR2 as YFSETQ. There are 16 residues in the CDR3.

The CDR3 spells CASSLRRQEFYEQYF. For the CDR3, the DNA is TGTGCCAGTAGCCTTCGCCGGCAGGAGTTCTACGAGCAGTACTTC. The gene calls are TRBV19 and TRBJ2-7; no clear D gene. V lost 6 bases and J 3 bases, leaving 18 bases between the germline ends. The length of the CDR3 is 15 residues. In germline, CDR1 is LNHDA, CDR2 SQIVND (reference sequence).

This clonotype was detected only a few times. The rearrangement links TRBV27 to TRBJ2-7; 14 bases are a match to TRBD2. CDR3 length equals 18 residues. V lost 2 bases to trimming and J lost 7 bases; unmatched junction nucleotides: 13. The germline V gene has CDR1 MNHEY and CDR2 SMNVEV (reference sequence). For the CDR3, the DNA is TGTGCCAGCAGTTTAGCGGGACTAGCGGGAGAAAAAACCGGAGAGCAGTACTTC. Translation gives CASSLAGLAGEKTGEQYF.